The text below deals with one T cell receptor (beta chain). The antigen remains undetermined. TCR beta CDR3 amplification from genomic DNA was performed by two-round multiplex PCR. First-round PCR amplification was performed with primers specific to each TRBV and TRBJ gene. TCRdb processed the multiplex PCR reads anew with MiXCR; each CDR3 protein has one entry. This sample yields 20,000 to 30,000 distinct CDR3 sequences, of which around 43% are seen a single time; around 29% belongs to the top ten. This sample was included in a study of prognosis after radiotherapy for stage I lung cancer. Study-wide context: Medical inoperability was the status assigned to all non-small cell lung cancer patients. Over five patients had squamous cell carcinoma and over ten had adenocarcinoma. Study-level points and caveats: Tumor specificity of expanded TCR clones went undetermined.

This CDR3 spans 13 amino acids. Germline V gives CDR1 MNHNS, CDR2 SASEGT. Trimming stripped 2 bases from V and 7 bases from J, with 9 bases between. V gene TRBV6-1 combines with J gene TRBJ1-5; D remains unclear. This clonotype was sampled from a donor at least 50 years old with non-small cell lung cancer. Sequenced here: PBMCs, sampled before or after stereotactic body radiation therapy (not recorded which). The CDR3 loop is CASSESVLQPQHF. CDR3 nucleotide sequence: TGTGCCAGCAGTGAATCGGTTTTACAGCCCCAGCATTTT.